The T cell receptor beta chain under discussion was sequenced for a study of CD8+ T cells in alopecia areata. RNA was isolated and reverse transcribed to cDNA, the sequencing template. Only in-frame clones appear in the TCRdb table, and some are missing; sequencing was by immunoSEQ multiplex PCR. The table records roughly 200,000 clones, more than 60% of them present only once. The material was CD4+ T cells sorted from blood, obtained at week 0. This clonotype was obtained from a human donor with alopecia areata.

The CDR3 protein is CASSVQRDSEKLFF. DNA of the CDR3: TGTGCCAGCAGTGTCCAGAGGGACAGCGAAAAACTGTTTTTT. The chain has TRBV2 and TRBJ1-4; TRBD1 aligns across 7 bases. Germline values: CDR1 SNHLY, CDR2 FYNNEI. Unmatched junction bases numbered 7, after V lost 4 bases and J lost 8 bases. The CDR3 is made up of 14 amino acids.